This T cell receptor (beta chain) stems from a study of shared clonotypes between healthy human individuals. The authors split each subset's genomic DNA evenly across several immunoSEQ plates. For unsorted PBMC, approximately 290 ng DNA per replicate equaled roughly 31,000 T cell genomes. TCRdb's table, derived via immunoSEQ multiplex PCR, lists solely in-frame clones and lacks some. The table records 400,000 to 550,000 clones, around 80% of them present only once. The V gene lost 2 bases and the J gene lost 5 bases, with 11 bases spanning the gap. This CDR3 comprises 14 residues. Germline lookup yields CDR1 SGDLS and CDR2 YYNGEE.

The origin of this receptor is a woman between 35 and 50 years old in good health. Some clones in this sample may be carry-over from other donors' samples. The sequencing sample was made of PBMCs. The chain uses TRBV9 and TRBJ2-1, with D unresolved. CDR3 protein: CASSVSGQNNEQFF. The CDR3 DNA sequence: TGTGCCAGCAGCGTCTCCGGCCAGAACAATGAGCAGTTCTTC.